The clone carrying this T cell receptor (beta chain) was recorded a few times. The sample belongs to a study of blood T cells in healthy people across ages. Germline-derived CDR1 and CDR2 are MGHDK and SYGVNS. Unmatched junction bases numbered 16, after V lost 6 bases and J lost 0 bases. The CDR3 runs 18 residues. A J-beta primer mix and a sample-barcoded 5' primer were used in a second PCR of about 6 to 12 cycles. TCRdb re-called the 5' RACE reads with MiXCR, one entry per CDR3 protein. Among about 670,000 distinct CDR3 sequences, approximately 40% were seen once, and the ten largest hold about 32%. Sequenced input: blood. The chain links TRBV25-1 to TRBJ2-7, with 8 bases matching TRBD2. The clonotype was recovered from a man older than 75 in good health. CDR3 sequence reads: CASSPRMVSSGSSYEQYF. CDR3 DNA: TGTGCCAGCAGCCCAAGAATGGTGAGCAGCGGGAGCTCCTACGAGCAGTACTTC.